This T cell receptor (beta chain) was sequenced for a study of blood T cell repertoires in COVID-19. For the study at large: Nucleic acid was either cDNA or gDNA, and it came from T cells, B-cell-depleted T cells, or PBMCs.

Only in-frame clones appear in the TCRdb table, and some are missing; sequencing was by immunoSEQ multiplex PCR. The sample gives tens of thousands of clones, around nine tenths of which show up once; about 3.7% is in the top ten. This clone was recorded once. The CDR3 length is 16 residues. Those enrolled in Seattle joined during active infection and were followed longitudinally afterward. The TCR originated in a man aged 40-49 years with COVID-19, enrolled during active disease. V is TRBV21-1 and J is TRBJ2-2; the listed D gene, TRBD1, was not tested against the DNA. TRBV21-1 is a listed pseudogene. Sequencing input: peripheral blood. CDR3 sequence: CASSRQVSGRGGELFF. The CDR3 DNA sequence: TGTGCCAGCAGCAGACAGGTCTCCGGTCGGGGCGGGGAGCTGTTTTTT.